The rows below give T cell receptor beta chains drawn from one sample of a study of radiotherapy plus CTLA-4 blockade in lung cancer. Repertoires were generated with immunoSEQ multiplex PCR, while TCRdb's copy carries only in-frame clones and drops some. The repertoire holds about 53,000 clones, 80% to 90% seen once, with 4.5% to 5% in the top ten. Source: peripheral blood, taken from a patient treated with radiotherapy plus ipilimumab. Source of these receptors: a human donor with non-small cell lung cancer whose response to radiotherapy plus ipilimumab could not be evaluated. The CDR3 runs from the conserved cysteine through the conserved F or W. Each record gives: J gene, V gene, D gene, CDR3 length, clone size, CDR3 protein, CDR3 DNA. The D gene is left open where the match is weak. Rows may omit the clone size; those that give it use once, few, many or a size class.

TRBJ2-7,TRBV11-2,TRBD1,18,-,CASSSLRRDRGRSYEQYF,TGTGCCAGCAGCTCTCTCCGGCGGGACAGGGGACGCTCCTACGAGCAGTACTTC
TRBJ2-1,TRBV19,TRBD1,15,-,CASSVDRGAFDEQFF,TGTGCCAGTAGTGTGGACAGGGGGGCTTTCGATGAGCAGTTCTTC
TRBJ2-3,TRBV28,TRBD2,19,-,CASSLSGLADVSSTDTQYF,TGTGCCAGCAGTTTATCTGGACTAGCGGACGTTTCTAGCACAGATACGCAGTATTTT
TRBJ1-2,TRBV6-5,-,13,-,CASSYDSLYGYTF,TGTGCCAGCAGTTATGACAGCCTCTATGGCTACACCTTC
TRBJ2-3,TRBV5-8,-,14,-,CASRGRGTTDTQYF,TGTGCCAGCAGGGGCAGGGGAACGACAGATACGCAGTATTTT
TRBJ1-2,TRBV7-2,-,13,once,CASSNNFGNGYTF,TGTGCCAGCAGCAACAATTTCGGGAATGGCTACACCTTC
TRBJ2-2,TRBV11-3,TRBD1,15,once,CASSAGQGRTGELFF,TGTGCCAGCAGCGCGGGACAGGGGAGAACCGGGGAGCTGTTTTTT
TRBJ2-7,TRBV9,TRBD1,15,once,CASSVEGTGANEQYF,TGTGCCAGCAGCGTAGAAGGGACAGGCGCCAACGAGCAGTACTTC
TRBJ1-4,TRBV10-3,-,13,-,CAISDSTNEKLFF,TGTGCCATCAGCGACAGTACTAATGAAAAACTGTTTTTT
TRBJ2-2,TRBV19,TRBD1,17,-,CASSILPDRVYSGELFF,TGTGCCAGTAGTATCCTCCCGGACAGGGTTTACTCCGGGGAGCTGTTTTTT
TRBJ1-2,TRBV18,-,14,-,CASSLGVGENGYTF,TGTGCCAGCTCACTCGGGGTGGGTGAAAATGGCTACACCTTC
TRBJ1-2,TRBV10-3,TRBD1,13,-,CAISRDSNYGYTF,TGTGCCATCAGTCGGGACAGTAACTATGGCTACACCTTC
TRBJ1-5,TRBV4-2,TRBD1,16,-,CASSQQGAGDNQPQHF,TGTGCCAGCAGCCAACAGGGGGCTGGGGACAATCAGCCCCAGCATTTT
TRBJ1-1,TRBV5-4,TRBD1,12,once,CAIRTGNTEAFF,TGTGCCATCAGGACAGGGAACACTGAAGCTTTCTTT
TRBJ1-5,TRBV19,-,12,-,CASSIVDQPQHF,TGTGCCAGTAGTATAGTAGATCAGCCCCAGCATTTT
TRBJ1-1,TRBV5-6,-,15,-,CASSSSYSGYTEAFF,TGTGCCAGCAGCTCCTCCTACTCAGGGTACACTGAAGCTTTCTTT
TRBJ2-6,TRBV5-4,-,15,-,CASSFLSSGANVLTF,TGTGCCAGCAGCTTTCTCTCCTCTGGGGCCAACGTCCTGACTTTC
TRBJ2-5,TRBV19,TRBD1,16,-,CASSARQGARIETQYF,TGTGCCAGTAGTGCGAGACAGGGGGCGCGAATAGAGACCCAGTACTTC
TRBJ1-2,TRBV7-2,-,14,-,CASSLVAMPNGYTF,TGTGCCAGCAGCTTAGTAGCGATGCCGAATGGCTACACCTTC
TRBJ2-3,TRBV5-6,-,13,-,CASSLWGLDTQYF,TGTGCCAGCAGCTTGTGGGGGCTTGATACGCAGTATTTT
TRBJ2-5,TRBV15,TRBD1,16,-,CATSRKTGGPQETQYF,TGTGCCACCAGCAGAAAGACAGGGGGCCCTCAAGAGACCCAGTACTTC
TRBJ2-3,TRBV2,TRBD1,18,-,CASSERLGQGAPTDTQYF,TGTGCCAGCAGTGAGCGGCTCGGGCAGGGGGCACCCACAGATACGCAGTATTTT
TRBJ1-2,TRBV7-2,-,16,-,CASSPNRGALGGGYTF,TGTGCCAGCAGCCCCAACCGGGGGGCTCTCGGTGGGGGGTACACCTTC
TRBJ1-2,TRBV7-2,TRBD1,14,few,CASSLGTGGTAYTF,TGTGCCAGCAGCTTAGGGACAGGGGGTACGGCATACACCTTC
TRBJ2-7,TRBV28,-,20,once,CASSFNIGISGPPRAYEQYF,TGTGCCAGCAGTTTCAATATCGGGATCTCCGGTCCCCCCCGCGCCTACGAGCAGTACTTC
TRBJ2-1,TRBV7-8,TRBD2,14,-,CATTKGLEYNEQFF,TGTGCCACAACGAAGGGACTAGAGTACAATGAGCAGTTCTTC
TRBJ1-5,TRBV28,TRBD1,15,-,CATRGTGGGNQPQHF,TGTGCCACCCGAGGGACAGGGGGCGGCAATCAGCCCCAGCATTTT
TRBJ2-7,TRBV27,-,12,-,CASSFRAYEQYF,TGTGCCAGCAGTTTCAGGGCTTACGAGCAGTACTTC
TRBJ1-1,TRBV29-1,-,13,once,CSVRLAGGLEAFF,TGCAGCGTTCGTTTGGCCGGCGGGCTTGAAGCTTTCTTT
TRBJ2-2,TRBV27,TRBD2,17,-,CASSVRGLAGPKGELFF,TGTGCCAGCAGTGTCAGGGGACTAGCGGGCCCCAAGGGGGAGCTGTTTTTT
TRBJ2-2,TRBV28,-,15,once,CASSPGTLGTGELFF,TGTGCCAGCAGTCCCGGGACACTCGGGACCGGGGAGCTGTTTTTT
TRBJ2-1,TRBV7-8,TRBD2,19,-,CASSLGGVAGPSSYNEQFF,TGTGCCAGCAGCTTAGGGGGGGTAGCGGGGCCGAGCTCCTACAATGAGCAGTTCTTC
TRBJ2-1,TRBV13,TRBD2,15,-,CASSFPRAGNNEQFF,TGTGCCAGCAGCTTCCCGCGAGCGGGAAACAATGAGCAGTTCTTC
TRBJ2-7,TRBV28,-,17,-,CASSSPGGPKTTYEQYF,TGTGCCAGCAGCTCCCCCGGGGGACCGAAAACTACCTACGAGCAGTACTTC
TRBJ2-3,TRBV9,-,15,-,CASSVATPSTDTQYF,TGTGCCAGCAGCGTAGCTACCCCAAGCACAGATACGCAGTATTTT
TRBJ1-2,TRBV29-1,-,13,-,CSVYNRANYGYTF,TGCAGCGTTTACAACAGAGCTAACTATGGCTACACCTTC
TRBJ1-4,TRBV7-8,TRBD1,16,-,CASSLDRDRGREKLFF,TGTGCCAGCAGCTTAGATCGGGACAGGGGGCGGGAAAAACTGTTTTTT
TRBJ2-1,TRBV5-1,TRBD2,15,-,CASSPGGLKYNEQFF,TGCGCCAGCAGCCCGGGGGGTCTAAAATACAATGAGCAGTTCTTC
TRBJ1-5,TRBV10-3,-,13,-,CAISVREDQPQHF,TGTGCCATCAGTGTCAGGGAAGATCAGCCCCAGCATTTT
TRBJ2-1,TRBV6-4,-,13,once,CASSDSGGGEQFF,TGTGCCAGCAGTGACTCAGGCGGCGGTGAGCAGTTCTTC
TRBJ1-2,TRBV6-5,TRBD1,15,-,CASRANRGEGYGYTF,TGTGCCAGCAGAGCCAACAGGGGCGAGGGCTATGGCTACACCTTC
TRBJ2-5,TRBV11-2,-,13,-,CASSLNNQETQYF,TGTGCCAGCAGCTTAAACAACCAAGAGACCCAGTACTTC
TRBJ1-6,TRBV7-8,-,15,-,CASSSSPFGRSPLHF,TGTGCCAGCAGCTCAAGCCCGTTCGGTCGTTCACCCCTCCACTTT
TRBJ2-5,TRBV28,-,13,-,CASSPPSRETQYF,TGTGCCAGCAGTCCCCCTTCGAGAGAGACCCAGTACTTC
TRBJ2-7,TRBV5-1,TRBD1,15,-,CASSSPGQGVYEQYF,TGCGCCAGCAGCTCACCGGGACAGGGTGTTTACGAGCAGTACTTC
TRBJ1-2,TRBV20-1,-,9,-,CSALYGYTF,TGCAGTGCTCTTTATGGCTACACCTTC
TRBJ1-5,TRBV5-1,-,15,-,CASSLTGMSNQPQHF,TGCGCCAGCAGCTTGACAGGGATGTCCAATCAGCCCCAGCATTTT
TRBJ1-3,TRBV28,TRBD1,15,-,CASSDRVSSGNTIYF,TGTGCCAGCAGTGACAGGGTATCTTCTGGAAACACCATATATTTT
TRBJ2-7,TRBV4-1,TRBD1,14,-,CASSRGQGAYEQYF,TGCGCCAGCAGCCGAGGACAGGGGGCGTACGAGCAGTACTTC
TRBJ1-5,TRBV28,-,14,-,CASSSRRALEPQHF,TGTGCCAGCAGTTCCCGCAGGGCATTGGAGCCCCAGCATTTT
TRBJ2-6,TRBV27,TRBD1,16,-,CASSLSDRAGANVLTF,TGTGCCAGCAGTTTATCGGACAGGGCGGGGGCCAACGTCCTGACTTTC
TRBJ1-1,TRBV6-6,TRBD1,15,once,CASSSPDRGYTEAFF,TGTGCCAGCAGTTCCCCGGACAGGGGGTACACTGAAGCTTTCTTT
TRBJ2-7,TRBV9,-,16,-,CASSVALQGSRYEQYF,TGTGCCAGCAGCGTAGCCCTTCAGGGATCTCGCTACGAGCAGTACTTC
TRBJ1-3,TRBV2,-,15,-,CASSVDGVSGNTIYF,TGTGCCAGCAGTGTAGACGGAGTCTCTGGAAACACCATATATTTT
TRBJ2-5,TRBV7-6,TRBD2,13,-,CASSLVGGETQYF,TGTGCCAGCAGCTTAGTGGGGGGGGAGACCCAGTACTTC
TRBJ2-3,TRBV25-1,-,15,-,CASSWKRGRTDTQYF,TGTGCCAGCAGTTGGAAACGGGGTAGGACAGATACGCAGTATTTT
TRBJ2-1,TRBV11-2,TRBD2,14,-,CASSFRTRIGEQFF,TGTGCCAGCAGTTTTAGGACTAGAATTGGTGAGCAGTTCTTC
TRBJ2-3,TRBV7-3,-,13,-,CASSGIPGDTQYF,TGTGCCAGCAGCGGTATACCAGGAGATACGCAGTATTTT
TRBJ1-1,TRBV4-3,-,13,few,CASSQDRNREAFF,TGCGCCAGCAGCCAAGATAGGAACAGGGAAGCTTTCTTT